This T cell receptor beta chain is from a study of shared clonotypes between healthy human individuals (dated by TCRdb to 2019 to 2021). About the study as a whole: A couple of women and a few men aged 18 to 49 years were included in the cohort. Blood TCR repertoires of about five healthy adults were deeply sequenced to estimate repertoire size and the extent of clonotype sharing between individuals. Between about 0.85 and 9.5 billion PBMCs per donor were obtained by leukapheresis. For each donor, CD4 naive and CD4 memory were each given three plates, CD8 naive was given two plates, and CD8 memory was given one plate. To increase sequencing depth and limit assay-specific biases, TCR repertoire library preparation and sequencing were carried out by different laboratories using diverse techniques. The paper as a whole reports these results and caveats: Pairwise subsampling indicated that sequencing depth was expected to affect the degree of clonotype sharing among donors. The genetic and exposure-history diversity represented was limited by the small number of donors. Compared with non-shared clonotypes, the clonotypes found in all four sorted-subset donors had higher generation probabilities. Even with the large sequencing depth, rarefaction of the sorted-subset datasets indicated that sequencing was incomplete. Naive subsets generally had larger estimated clonotype richness than memory subsets did. Sampling was restricted to blood, and TCR repertoires in tissue are likely to differ from TCR repertoires in blood. Sharing across several donors was observed for around 5% of naive CD4, 3.5% of naive CD8, roughly 2.4% of memory CD4, and about 0.39% of memory CD8 clonotypes.

Healthy HIV-negative adults with no recently reported acute infections or vaccinations were included as donors. Every donor was a Caucasian adult living in Nashville, Tennessee, USA. CD4+ T cells were enriched by magnetic negative selection; naive cells were then positively selected on CD45RA, and the negative fraction formed the memory subset. Blood was obtained by leukapheresis, after which PBMCs were separated by Ficoll-Histopaque density gradient centrifugation and cryopreserved in liquid nitrogen vapor phase. Analytical flow cytometry was used to check the purity and quantity of each magnetically sorted T cell population. From each sorted fraction, genomic DNA was isolated and quantified by UV absorbance on a Nanodrop 2000c. Inclusive of the bounding cysteine and phenylalanine, the CDR3 is 14 residues long. Kept here is only the CDR3 DNA, which spans 42 bases and is read in frame from base 1. V loses 0 bases, J loses 9 bases, and the germline ends lie 12 bases apart. The germline V gene provides CDR1 KGHSH and CDR2 LQKENI.

Using the deep immunoSEQ assay, TCR CDR3 regions were amplified from genomic DNA by multiplex PCR. Extracted genomic DNA from each cell subset was spread evenly across all wells of several immunoSEQ 96-well plates, with each plate serving as a replicate. For sorted subsets, around 200 ng genomic DNA, equal to 30,000 to 35,000 T cell genomes, was loaded into each replicate PCR. The purified libraries were quantified using a Qubit 3.0 fluorometer, sized with a Bioanalyzer 2100, and then quantified again using the KAPA Library Quantification kit. A separate single-read 150-cycle Illumina NextSeq 550 flow cell was used to sequence each immunoSEQ 96-well plate. The authors' analysis ran thus. Because the immunoSEQ output held only junctional sequences and lacked quality scores, the filtering could not match the filtering applied to full-length reads. To assign V/J genes and CDR3, sequences were annotated using PyIR, a Python wrapper for IgBLAST v1.9, with IMGT germline references. Reads were filtered out if the reads had weak V/J assignments (E-value above 1e-6), no CDR3, stop codons, out-of-frame junctions, or ambiguous translated residues. V3J clonotypes were defined as sequences sharing the same inferred V gene, J gene, and CDR3 amino acid sequence. The percentage overlap between two repertoires was calculated by dividing the number of shared unique clonotypes by the size of the smaller repertoire. RTK rarefaction, the Chao1 estimator, and Recon v2.1 estimates of unobserved clonotypes were used to assess repertoire richness. OLGA was used to compute generation probabilities for all TCRbeta clonotypes that the gDNA method yielded from several donors. The clones in this table, taken by TCRdb from immuneACCESS, are in-frame only. Not every clone is retained; where verified, under half of the shortfall comes from an unresolved V gene, and the cause of the rest is unknown. That table supplies the V and J calls and clone size; D and trimming were determined from the DNA. The sample table shows 2 million to 3 million clones, and more than 80% are seen once. The top ten clonotypes cover 0.13% to 0.15% of the sample.

As regards this clone: The target of this receptor is not known. There are no base qualities to consult, and no much larger clone falls within one base.

The clonotype comes from a man aged 18 to 29 in good health. Sequenced input: naive CD4+ T cells sorted from blood. This specimen's cell subset or site label, interpreted: CD45RA+ positively selected. The V and J segments used are TRBV18 and TRBJ2-1; the D gene identity is not certain. The nucleotide sequence reads TGTGCCAGCTCACCACCGTCTACCAGGAGTGAGCAGTTCTTC. Its coded protein is CASSPPSTRSEQFF.